This T cell receptor (beta chain) is from a study of cytomegalovirus exposure and HLA in healthy donors. General study findings and limits: As a later analysis showed, a missense DCLRE1C variant was linked to trimming of TCR beta V- and J-genes. In an earlier analysis, in roughly 600 donors, most V segments appeared productive either ~87% or ~30% of the time. In a later analysis, CMV-associated beta chains were mostly HLA-associated, it appeared.

Amplification used 60 Vbeta primers and 13 Jbeta primers. Sequenced by immunoSEQ multiplex PCR; TCRdb stores in-frame clones only, minus some. Among 150,000 to 200,000 clones listed, 60% to 80% were seen once. Comments on this clone: What it binds is unknown.

Germline V lookup: CDR1 SGHAT, CDR2 FQNNGV. V was trimmed by 5 bases and J by 2 bases, leaving 13 bases between them. The CDR3 extends over 14 amino acids. The origin of this receptor is a man aged 45-65 years in good health and CMV-seropositive. The chain recombines TRBV11-2 with TRBJ2-7, with TRBD1 as a possible D gene (6 bases). The sample taken for sequencing was PBMCs. Written as DNA, the CDR3 is TGTGCCAGCAGCCCCCACACAGGGACCTACGAGCAGTACGTC. This codes for CASSPHTGTYEQYV.